This T cell receptor (beta chain) is drawn from a study of cytomegalovirus exposure and HLA in healthy donors. Method: immunoSEQ multiplex PCR; TCRdb's copy keeps in-frame clones and lacks some. In the table there are more than 150,000 clones, about 80% of which are singletons. Looked up from germline, CDR1 is SGHDT and CDR2 is YYEEEE. The CDR3 sequence is 14 residues long. Unmatched junction bases numbered 3, after V lost 4 bases and J lost 4 bases. This clone was seen just once. This sequence originates from a man aged 18 to 29 in good health and CMV-seropositive. The specimen sequenced was PBMCs. The chain couples TRBV5-6 to TRBJ1-2, with 11 positions matching TRBD1. The CDR3 DNA follows: TGTGCCAGCAGCCCGGGACAGGGGGTCTATGGCTACACCTTC. It specifies CASSPGQGVYGYTF.